This TCR beta chain was sequenced in a study of cytomegalovirus exposure and HLA in healthy donors. Overall study results and limits: There were reportedly fewer N-insertions in an Asian-associated ancestry cluster than the approximately 700-donor mean, in a later analysis. Later on, an analysis tied over 15,000 TCR beta sequences to HLA alleles at 0.05 false discovery rate.

This clone has only one observation. Antigen unknown. The PCR was carried out with 60 Vbeta primers and 13 Jbeta primers. TCRdb's copy holds only in-frame clones and misses some; the assay was immunoSEQ multiplex PCR. The data contain about 120,000 clones, about a sixth of them singletons. Deletions cut 0 bases from V and 4 bases from J, with 14 bases between. The CDR3 consists of 16 residues. Germline CDR1 reads SGHDT; CDR2 reads YYEEEE. The receptor comes from a female donor in good health and CMV-seropositive. Material: PBMCs. This chain links TRBV5-6 with TRBJ2-1, with a weak D call TRBD2 (5 bases). CDR3 residues: CASSLGRTSGYNEQFF. Written as DNA, the CDR3 is TGTGCCAGCAGCTTGGGGCGGACTTCGGGATACAATGAGCAGTTCTTC.